These 15 T cell receptor beta chains originate from one sample sequenced in a study of T cells in localized non-small cell lung cancer. The protocol was immunoSEQ multiplex PCR, while the TCRdb copy is restricted to in-frame clones and leaves out a portion. This repertoire shows roughly 72,000 clones, around 82% found once; its top ten account for 9.5%. Sequencing was performed on peripheral blood, taken before any cancer treatment. Receptors were obtained from a female donor over 55 with stage I lung adenocarcinoma.

This clone appeared a few times. This chain connects TRBV7-6 to TRBJ2-6; D is undetermined. V was shortened by 4 bases and J by 0 bases, with 4 bases between the two germline ends. The length of the CDR3 is 14 residues. From germline, CDR1 is SGHVS and CDR2 FNYEAQ. The CDR3 bases are TGTGCCAGCAGCTGGGGCTCTGGGGCCAACGTCCTGACTTTC. Translation gives CASSWGSGANVLTF.

This rearrangement joins TRBV5-1 to TRBJ2-1; D assignment may be TRBD1 or TRBD2 (5 bases each). The CDR3 has 15 amino acids. The germline V and J ends were trimmed by 4 bases and 6 bases, with 17 bases remaining between them. The germline gives CDR1 SGHRS, CDR2 YFSETQ. Here the CDR3 DNA reads TGCGCCAGCAGCCCGGGGACCAGGAGGATCAATGAGCAGTTCTTC. Protein product: CASSPGTRRINEQFF. The entire variable domain, with the rest obtained from reference TRBV5-1 and TRBJ2-1, is as follows: KAGVTQTPRYLIKTRGQQVTLSCSPISGHRSVSWYQQTPGQGLQFLFEYFSETQRNKGNFPGRFSGRQFSNSRSEMNVSTLELGDSALYLCASSPGTRRINEQFFGPGTRLTVL.

CDR3 protein: CAISEGQNHEQYF. CDR3 DNA: TGTGCCATCAGTGAGGGACAGAACCACGAGCAGTACTTC. The chain carries TRBV10-3 and TRBJ2-7; D perhaps matches TRBD1 (6 bases). V was clipped by 2 bases and J by 5 bases, with 10 bases between them. CDR1 and CDR2 from the germline V gene are ENHRY and SYGVKD. The CDR3 has 13 residues.

The genes are TRBV28 and TRBJ2-7, with a possible D match to TRBD2 (6 bases). From germline, CDR1 is MDHEN and CDR2 SYDVKM. Trimming stripped 6 bases from V and 3 bases from J, with 18 bases between. The length of the CDR3 is 15 residues. The CDR3 nucleotides are TGTGCCAGCAGCTGGGGACTCGGAAGTAACTACGAGCAGTACTTC. Encoded protein: CASSWGLGSNYEQYF.

The genes are TRBV6-1 and TRBJ2-1; TRBD1 or TRBD2 may be the D gene (5 bases each). Trimming stripped 3 bases from V and 2 bases from J, with 26 bases between. Germline CDR1 and CDR2: MNHNS and SASEGT. This CDR3 has 20 amino acids. CDR3 nucleotides: TGTGCCAGCAGTGATGGGATAGGGGACCGGGAATTTACGGCCTACAATGAGCAGTTCTTC. Amino acid sequence: CASSDGIGDREFTAYNEQFF.

This chain connects TRBV30 to TRBJ1-5, with a tentative D call TRBD1 (5 bases). Germline assignment: CDR1 GTSNPN and CDR2 SVGIG (reference sequence). V was clipped by 2 bases and J by 6 bases, with 17 bases between them. CDR3 length: 15 amino acids. CDR3 protein: CAWSPMGWGPQPQHF. The CDR3 DNA sequence: TGTGCCTGGAGTCCTATGGGCTGGGGACCTCAGCCCCAGCATTTT.

The V gene is TRBV6-5, the J gene TRBJ2-3; D gene ambiguous. The germline CDR1 and CDR2 sequences are MNHEY and SVGAGI. This CDR3 has 15 residues. V lost 5 bases, J lost 2 bases, and 14 bases lay in between. CDR3 in amino acids: CASSLSGPTTDTQYF. The CDR3 DNA reads as TGTGCCAGCAGTCTCTCGGGCCCCACCACAGATACGCAGTATTTT.

This clone occurred once. The rearrangement uses TRBV9 and TRBJ2-7, with 8 bases aligning to TRBD1. Unmatched junction bases numbered 5, after V lost 3 bases and J lost 3 bases. This CDR3 spans 14 amino acids. CDR1 and CDR2 (germline): SGDLS, YYNGEE. This CDR3 reads CASSADGQGYEQYF. The CDR3 DNA follows: TGTGCCAGCAGCGCGGATGGACAGGGCTACGAGCAGTACTTC. Based on the CDR3 plus reference TRBV9 and TRBJ2-7, the full variable domain is DSGVTQTPKHLITATGQRVTLRCSPRSGDLSVYWYQQSLDQGLQFLIQYYNGEERAKGNILERFSAQQFPDLHSELNLSSLELGDSALYFCASSADGQGYEQYFGPGTRLTVT.

The V gene is TRBV6-5, the J gene TRBJ2-7, with D possibly being TRBD2 (6 bases). The germline CDR1 and CDR2 sequences are MNHEY and SVGAGI. The CDR3 is made up of 16 amino acids. V shed 4 bases and J shed 0 bases, with 16 bases lying between them. The CDR3 is CASSSRRLAYSYEQYF. CDR3 DNA sequence: TGTGCCAGCAGTTCCCGTCGGCTAGCGTACTCCTACGAGCAGTACTTC.

The chain uses TRBV6-5 and TRBJ1-3, with D uncertain. The CDR3 sequence is 16 residues long. Trimming removed 2 bases from V and 0 bases from J, with 11 bases in between. Germline CDR1 is MNHEY and CDR2 is SVGAGI. CDR3 protein: CASSYAIESSGNTIYF. The CDR3 DNA reads TGTGCCAGCAGTTACGCCATCGAGAGCTCTGGAAACACCATATATTTT.

The chain uses TRBV7-8 and TRBJ2-1; D tentatively reads TRBD1 or TRBD2 (7 bases each). Germline V gene sequence: CDR1 SGHVS, CDR2 FQNEAQ. The CDR3 is 15 residues long. Between the trimmed V and J ends, which lost 0 bases and 10 bases, there was a span of 16 bases. The CDR3 nucleotides are TGTGCCAGCAGCTTAGCCCTTGGGGGGGACAGAGAGCAGTTCTTC. Protein: CASSLALGGDREQFF. Based on the CDR3 plus reference TRBV7-8 and TRBJ2-1, the full variable domain is GAGVSQSPRYKVAKRGQDVALRCDPISGHVSLFWYQQALGQGPEFLTYFQNEAQLDKSGLPSDRFFAERPEGSVSTLKIQRTQQEDSAVYLCASSLALGGDREQFFGPGTRLTVL.

This rearrangement joins TRBV5-1 to TRBJ1-1; possible D gene TRBD1, 6 bases. This CDR3 is built from 13 residues. V lost 4 bases and J 8 bases, leaving 15 bases between the germline ends. CDR1 and CDR2 from the germline V gene are SGHRS and YFSETQ. The CDR3 DNA reads as TGCGCCAGCAGCCGTACCCAGGGGCTGGAAGCTTTCTTT. Its translation: CASSRTQGLEAFF.

V and J are TRBV7-2 and TRBJ2-7, with D possibly being TRBD1 or TRBD2 (5 bases each). Germline CDR1 SGHTA, CDR2 FQGNSA. The CDR3 contains 13 residues. V lost 5 bases and J 6 bases, leaving 14 bases between the germline ends. In nucleotides, the CDR3 is TGTGCCAGCAGCCAGGGACGGCAGCTCGAGCAGTACTTC. Translation: CASSQGRQLEQYF.

In its sample, this clone was seen a few times. The chain employs TRBV6-4 and TRBJ2-2, with D tentatively TRBD2 (6 bases). V lost 6 bases and J 4 bases, leaving 9 bases between the germline ends. CDR3 size: 13 residues. CDR1 and CDR2 from the germline V gene are MRHNA and SNTAGT. The CDR3 protein is CASSREPTGELFF. For the CDR3, the DNA is TGTGCCAGCAGCCGGGAGCCCACCGGGGAGCTGTTTTTT.

The chain is built from TRBV30 and TRBJ1-2; D is ambiguous. Trimming left V 0 bases short and J 3 bases short, with 8 bases between. From germline, CDR1 is GTSNPN and CDR2 SVGIG (reference sequence). CDR3 length equals 13 residues. CDR3 sequence (DNA): TGTGCCTGGAGTGTACCAGGATACTATGGCTACACCTTC. Protein product: CAWSVPGYYGYTF.